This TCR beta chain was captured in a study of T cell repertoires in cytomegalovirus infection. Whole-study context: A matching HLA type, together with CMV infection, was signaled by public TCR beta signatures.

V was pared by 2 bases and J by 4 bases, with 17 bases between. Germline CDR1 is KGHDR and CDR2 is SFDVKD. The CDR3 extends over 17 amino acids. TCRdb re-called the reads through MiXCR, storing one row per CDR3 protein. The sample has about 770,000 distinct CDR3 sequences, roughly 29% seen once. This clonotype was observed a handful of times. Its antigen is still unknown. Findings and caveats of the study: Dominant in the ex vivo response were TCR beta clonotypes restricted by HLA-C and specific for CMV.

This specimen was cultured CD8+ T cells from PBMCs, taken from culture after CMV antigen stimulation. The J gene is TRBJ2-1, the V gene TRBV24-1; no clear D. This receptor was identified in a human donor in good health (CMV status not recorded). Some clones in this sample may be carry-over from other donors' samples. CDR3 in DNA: TGTGCCACCAGTGATTCCCGAATTATCGAACCGTACAATGAGCAGTTCTTC. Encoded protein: CATSDSRIIEPYNEQFF.